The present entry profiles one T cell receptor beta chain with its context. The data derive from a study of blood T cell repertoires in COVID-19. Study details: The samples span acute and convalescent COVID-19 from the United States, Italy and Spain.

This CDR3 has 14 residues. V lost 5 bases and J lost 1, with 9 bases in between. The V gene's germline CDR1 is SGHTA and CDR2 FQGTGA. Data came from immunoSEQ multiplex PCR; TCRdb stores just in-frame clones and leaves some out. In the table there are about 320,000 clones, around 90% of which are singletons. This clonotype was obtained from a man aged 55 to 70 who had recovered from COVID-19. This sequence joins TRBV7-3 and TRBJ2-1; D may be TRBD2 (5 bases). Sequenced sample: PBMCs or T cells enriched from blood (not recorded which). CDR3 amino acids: CASSLAASYNEQFF. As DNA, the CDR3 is TGTGCCAGCAGCCTAGCAGCTTCCTACAATGAGCAGTTCTTC.